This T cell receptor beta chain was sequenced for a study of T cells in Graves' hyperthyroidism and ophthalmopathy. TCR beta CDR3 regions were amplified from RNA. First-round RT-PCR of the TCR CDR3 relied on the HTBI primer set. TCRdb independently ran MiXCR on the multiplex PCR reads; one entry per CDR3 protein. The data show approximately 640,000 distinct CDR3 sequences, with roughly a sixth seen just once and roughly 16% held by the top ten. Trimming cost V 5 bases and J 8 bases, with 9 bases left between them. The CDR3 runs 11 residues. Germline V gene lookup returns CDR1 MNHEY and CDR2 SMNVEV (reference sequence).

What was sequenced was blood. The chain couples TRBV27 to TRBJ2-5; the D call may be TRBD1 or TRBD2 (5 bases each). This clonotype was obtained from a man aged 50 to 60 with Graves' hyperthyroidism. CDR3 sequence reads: CASSERGTQYF. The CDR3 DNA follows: TGTGCCAGCAGTGAGAGGGGAACCCAGTACTTC.